A single sample gave rise to the 23 T cell receptor beta chains below, sequenced in a study of blood T cell repertoires in COVID-19. TCRdb's table, derived via immunoSEQ multiplex PCR, lists solely in-frame clones and lacks some. The sample has some 290,000 clones; around nine tenths are singletons. What was sequenced was peripheral blood. These receptors were obtained from a woman in her thirties with COVID-19, enrolled during active disease.

This clone was observed a single time. The chain joins TRBV7-9 to TRBJ2-7; 9 bases are shared with TRBD2. CDR1 is SEHNR, CDR2 FQNEAQ, per germline (reference sequence). V shed 1 base and J 3 bases; nucleotides not matched to a gene: 16. This CDR3 region has 19 residues. CDR3 DNA: TGTGCCAGCAGCTTAGATAAATATAGCGGGGGTCGTCAGTTCTACGAGCAGTACTTC. Translated: CASSLDKYSGGRQFYEQYF.

V usage is TRBV6-1 and J usage is TRBJ1-2, with no clear D. Looked up from germline, CDR1 is MNHNS and CDR2 is SASEGT. V lost 2 bases and J lost 6, with 16 bases in between. The CDR3 contains 15 residues. The CDR3 spells CASSERIPPRNGYTF. CDR3 nucleotide sequence: TGTGCCAGCAGTGAACGAATCCCTCCTAGGAATGGCTACACCTTC.

This chain joins TRBV24-1 and TRBJ1-1; TRBD1 is a possible D gene (6 bases). V lost 9 bases to trimming and J lost 4 bases, with 11 bases between them. Per germline, CDR1 KGHDR and CDR2 SFDVKD. The CDR3 loop spans 12 amino acids. The CDR3: CATQGHGTEAFF. The CDR3 DNA reads TGTGCCACCCAGGGACACGGCACTGAAGCTTTCTTT.

This chain connects TRBV19 to TRBJ2-7; D is possibly TRBD1 (7 bases). This CDR3 spans 13 amino acids. V dropped 8 bases and J dropped 5 bases, with 16 bases sitting between them. Germline-derived CDR1 and CDR2 are LNHDA and SQIVND (reference sequence). CDR3 protein: CASSVGRGDEQYF. The CDR3 DNA follows: TGTGCCAGTTCCGTTGGCAGGGGGGACGAGCAGTACTTC.

This chain connects TRBV2 to TRBJ2-2; no clear D. The CDR3 is made up of 15 amino acids. Germline assignment: CDR1 SNHLY and CDR2 FYNNEI. Trimming shortened V by 5 bases and J by 1 base, and 11 bases separated the two germline ends. The chain's CDR3 is CASSLDRLNTGELFF. CDR3 coding DNA: TGTGCCAGCAGTCTTGACCGACTGAACACCGGGGAGCTGTTTTTT.

The V and J genes are TRBV5-1 and TRBJ1-3; D is unresolved. V was pared by 2 bases and J by 0 bases, with 15 bases between. Germline assignment: CDR1 SGHRS and CDR2 YFSETQ. The CDR3 loop spans 17 amino acids. Here the CDR3 reads CASSFNGPSPSGNTIYF. The CDR3, as DNA: TGCGCCAGCAGCTTTAACGGTCCCTCTCCCTCTGGAAACACCATATATTTT.

The chain carries TRBV5-1 and TRBJ2-7; tentative D call: TRBD1 (6 bases). CDR3 length equals 12 residues. Germline CDR1 reads SGHRS; CDR2 reads YFSETQ. The V gene lost 4 bases and the J gene lost 1 base, with 6 bases spanning the gap. The DNA of the CDR3 is TGCGCCAGCAGCGGACAGTCCTACGAGCAGTACTTC. Its translation is CASSGQSYEQYF.

This chain links TRBV2 with TRBJ2-3, with 7 bases identical to TRBD2. The germline V gene has CDR1 SNHLY and CDR2 FYNNEI. The junction had 17 bases not matched to a gene; V was cut back by 11 bases and J by 0 bases. The CDR3 totals 17 residues. CDR3 amino acids: CAGSSRGPSGSTDTQYF. The CDR3 DNA sequence: TGTGCCGGGAGTTCTCGGGGTCCTAGCGGTAGCACAGATACGCAGTATTTT.

The chain employs TRBV4-1 and TRBJ2-1; D uncertain. Germline V gene sequence: CDR1 MGHRA, CDR2 YSYEKL. V was shortened by 5 bases and J by 9 bases, with 11 bases between the two germline ends. There are 12 residues in the CDR3. Here the CDR3 DNA reads TGCGCCAGCAGCGGTTCCCCCAGTGAGCAGTTCTTC. Translation gives CASSGSPSEQFF.

The chain combines TRBV6-5 with TRBJ2-2; maybe TRBD1 (6 bases). Germline CDR1 MNHEY, CDR2 SVGAGI. Trimming pared 5 bases from V and 5 bases from J, leaving 12 bases between. The CDR3 extends over 14 amino acids. CDR3 region: CASSITGYTGELFF. The CDR3, as DNA: TGTGCCAGCAGTATTACAGGGTATACCGGGGAGCTGTTTTTT.

The chain employs TRBV6-5 and TRBJ1-5; D is perhaps TRBD1 (6 bases). The CDR3 loop spans 13 amino acids. CDR1 and CDR2 (germline): MNHEY, SVGAGI. Trimming removed 8 bases from V and 6 bases from J, with 14 bases in between. The CDR3 DNA follows: TGTGCCAGCGCTAGGGGGGGGGCTCAGCCCCAGCATTTT. Residues: CASARGGAQPQHF.

This CDR3 reads CSVNQKGRAGTGELFF. Here the CDR3 DNA reads TGCAGCGTTAACCAGAAGGGCAGGGCGGGAACCGGGGAGCTGTTTTTT. The chain combines TRBV29-1 with TRBJ2-2, with D maybe TRBD2 (6 bases). Looked up from germline, CDR1 is SQVTM and CDR2 is ANQGSEA. With 5 bases removed from V and 5 bases from J, the gap between germline ends came to 21 bases. This CDR3 spans 16 amino acids.

CDR3 sequence reads: CASSLLIMGANYEQYF. CDR3 DNA sequence: TGTGCCAGCAGCTTACTCATAATGGGGGCAAACTACGAGCAGTACTTC. This rearrangement joins TRBV7-9 to TRBJ2-7; perhaps TRBD1 as D (6 bases). This CDR3 is built from 16 residues. Germline V lookup: CDR1 SEHNR, CDR2 FQNEAQ (reference sequence). Trimming shortened V by 2 bases and J by 3 bases, and 17 bases separated the two germline ends.

The chain links TRBV18 to TRBJ1-4; unclear D gene. The germline gives CDR1 KGHSH, CDR2 LQKENI. V lost 3 bases to trimming and J lost 0 bases, with 14 bases between them. The length of the CDR3 is 17 residues. Here the CDR3 reads CASSPLDMGSTNEKLFF. The DNA of the CDR3 is TGTGCCAGCTCACCCCTCGACATGGGTTCAACTAATGAAAAACTGTTTTTT.

This clone was counted a single time. This chain connects TRBV18 to TRBJ2-1, with a weak D call TRBD2 (6 bases). V was pared by 3 bases and J by 2 bases, with 11 bases between. From germline, CDR1 is KGHSH and CDR2 LQKENI. The CDR3 loop spans 15 amino acids. The CDR3 DNA reads as TGTGCCAGCTCACCTAGCGGTGATGCCTACAATGAGCAGTTCTTC. Protein: CASSPSGDAYNEQFF.

The V call is TRBV4-2, the J call TRBJ1-2, with no clear D. Germline V lookup: CDR1 LGHNA, CDR2 YNFKEQ. Trimming took off 2 bases at V and 0 bases at J, with 7 bases between the two ends. The CDR3 extends over 14 amino acids. The CDR3 coding sequence is TGTGCCAGCAGCCAACCCCTGTCTAACTATGGCTACACCTTC. Residues: CASSQPLSNYGYTF.

The chain employs TRBV19 and TRBJ1-5; no clear D gene. The germline CDR1 and CDR2 sequences are LNHDA and SQIVND (reference sequence). Trimming took 0 bases from V and 5 from J, leaving 11 bases between them. The CDR3 runs 15 residues. CDR3 coding DNA: TGTGCCAGTAGTATAGATTCGAGGGCCGATCAGCCCCAGCATTTT. Translating it yields CASSIDSRADQPQHF.

Only one count was recorded for this clone. The V gene is TRBV7-9, the J gene TRBJ2-7; D unclear. The ends were cut back, 5 bases at V and 2 bases at J, with 13 bases in the middle. Germline V gene lookup returns CDR1 SEHNR and CDR2 FQNEAQ (reference sequence). This CDR3 comprises 14 residues. CDR3 coding DNA: TGTGCCAGCAGCCAGTCTCCTGAAGCCTACGAGCAGTACTTC. Residues: CASSQSPEAYEQYF.

The chain carries TRBV7-9 and TRBJ2-7; D is possibly TRBD2 (6 bases). The V gene lost 6 bases and the J gene lost 5 bases, with 14 bases spanning the gap. The CDR3 totals 13 residues. CDR1 is SEHNR, CDR2 FQNEAQ, per germline (reference sequence). The CDR3 sequence is CASSLQGLNEQYF. In DNA, the CDR3 is TGTGCCAGCAGTCTCCAGGGACTCAACGAGCAGTACTTC.

The chain combines TRBV19 with TRBJ1-2; TRBD1 is a possible D gene (5 bases). Deletions cut 6 bases from V and 0 bases from J, with 11 bases between. The CDR3 runs to 14 residues. Germline V lookup: CDR1 LNHDA, CDR2 SQIVND (reference sequence). CDR3 sequence (DNA): TGTGCCAGTAGGATGGGGCCAGCTAACTATGGCTACACCTTC. It specifies CASRMGPANYGYTF.

The chain combines TRBV18 with TRBJ1-2, with a weak D call TRBD1 (5 bases). Germline values: CDR1 KGHSH, CDR2 LQKENI. Trimming left V 3 bases short and J 7 bases short, with 18 bases between. The CDR3 runs 15 residues. The CDR3 region has the DNA TGTGCCAGCTCACCTGAAGGGCAGGGTGGGGTTGGCTACACCTTC. Its translation: CASSPEGQGGVGYTF. Full variable domain (outside the CDR3, taken from reference TRBV18 and TRBJ1-2): NAGVMQNPRHLVRRRGQEARLRCSPMKGHSHVYWYRQLPEEGLKFMVYLQKENIIDESGMPKERFSAEFPKEGPSILRIQQVVRGDSAAYFCASSPEGQGGVGYTFGSGTRLTVV.

The J gene is TRBJ1-2, the V gene TRBV28, with D possibly matching TRBD1 (6 bases). There are 14 residues in the CDR3. Germline CDR1 MDHEN, CDR2 SYDVKM. V was cut by 0 bases and J by 1 base, with 6 bases left in between. The CDR3 nucleotides are TGTGCCAGCAGTTTATGGGACAGTAACTATGGCTACACCTTC. It specifies CASSLWDSNYGYTF.

The chain employs TRBV27 and TRBJ2-2; a weak D match, TRBD2 (5 bases). CDR3 length: 16 residues. Trimming stripped 0 bases from V and 2 bases from J, with 10 bases between. CDR1 is MNHEY, CDR2 SMNVEV, per germline (reference sequence). DNA of the CDR3: TGTGCCAGCAGTTTATCACCAGCGGTTAACACCGGGGAGCTGTTTTTT. This sequence encodes CASSLSPAVNTGELFF.